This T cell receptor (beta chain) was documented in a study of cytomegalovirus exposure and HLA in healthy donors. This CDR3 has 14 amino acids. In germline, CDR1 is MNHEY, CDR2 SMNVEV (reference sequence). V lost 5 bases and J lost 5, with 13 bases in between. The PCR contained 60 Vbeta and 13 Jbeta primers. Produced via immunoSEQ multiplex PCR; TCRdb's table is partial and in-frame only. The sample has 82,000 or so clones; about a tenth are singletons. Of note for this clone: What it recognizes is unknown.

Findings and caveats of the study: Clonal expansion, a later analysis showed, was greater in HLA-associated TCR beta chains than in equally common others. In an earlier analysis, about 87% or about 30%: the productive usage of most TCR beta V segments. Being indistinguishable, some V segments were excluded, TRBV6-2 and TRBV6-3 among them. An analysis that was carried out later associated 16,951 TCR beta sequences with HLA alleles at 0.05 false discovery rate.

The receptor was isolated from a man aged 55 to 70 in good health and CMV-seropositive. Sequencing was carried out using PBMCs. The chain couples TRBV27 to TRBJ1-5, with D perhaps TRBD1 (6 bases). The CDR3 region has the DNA TGTGCCAGCAGTCGGACAGCGGGGGATCAGCCCCAGCATTTT. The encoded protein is CASSRTAGDQPQHF.